This entry features one T cell receptor (beta chain) sequence. The data derive from a study of blood T cell repertoires in COVID-19. Authors' analysis steps: Amplifying reference gene primers gave estimates of nucleated cell counts. Sequencing used immunoSEQ multiplex PCR; TCRdb keeps in-frame clones, though not all of them. V and J calls plus clone size are reproduced from that table; the DNA served to infer D and trimming. The repertoire holds 100,000 to 150,000 clones, with 85% to 90% as singletons. The CDR3 runs 14 residues. CDR1 is LGHDT, CDR2 YNNKEL, per germline (reference sequence). Trimming cost V 11 bases and J 0 bases, with 14 bases left between them.

The origin of this receptor is a man between 65 and 85 years old with active COVID-19. V usage is TRBV3-1 (or the pseudogene TRBV3-2) and J usage is TRBJ1-5; D is undetermined. Input material: peripheral blood. CDR3 region: CAAGYGHSNQPQHF. In DNA form, the CDR3 reads TGTGCCGCGGGGTACGGCCATAGCAATCAGCCCCAGCATTTT.